The 26 T cell receptor beta chains presented below share a single source sample, sequenced in a study of CD4 and CD8 cells across lung adenocarcinoma regions. TCRdb re-called the PCR reads with MiXCR, one entry per CDR3 protein. The data contain 16,000 or so distinct CDR3 sequences, around 52% of them singletons. Material for sequencing was CD8+ T cells from the center of a lung tumor. These receptors came from a female donor with lung adenocarcinoma. The CD4 and CD8 labels of this study may be unreliable.

This clonotype appeared a few times. The V call is TRBV10-3, the J call TRBJ2-7; 13 bases line up with TRBD2. The germline V gene encodes CDR1 ENHRY and CDR2 SYGVKD. The CDR3 sequence is 15 residues long. V shed 7 bases and J 5 bases; nucleotides not matched to a gene: 8. The CDR3, as DNA: TGTGCCATCACCCGGACTAGCGGGGGCCTCAACGAGCAGTACTTC. It is translated as CAITRTSGGLNEQYF.

This clonotype has only a few counts. The genes are TRBV10-3 and TRBJ2-1; 10 bases are shared with TRBD1. Germline lookup yields CDR1 ENHRY and CDR2 SYGVKD. Unmatched junction bases numbered 12, after V lost 6 bases and J lost 7 bases. The CDR3 consists of 16 residues. The chain's CDR3 is CAIRGTGEMRGNEQFF. For the CDR3, the DNA is TGTGCCATCAGAGGGACAGGGGAAATGCGGGGGAATGAGCAGTTCTTC.

The chain is built from TRBV6-5 and TRBJ2-3; TRBD2 matches at 8 bases. CDR1 is MNHEY and CDR2 is SVGAGI in the germline V gene. The CDR3 consists of 15 residues. Unmatched junction bases numbered 1, after V lost 2 bases and J lost 0 bases. The DNA for the CDR3 is TGTGCCAGCAGTTACAGCGGGAGTAGCACAGATACGCAGTATTTT. It yields the protein CASSYSGSSTDTQYF.

The V call is TRBV4-1, the J call TRBJ2-7; D is possibly TRBD1 (5 bases). The germline V gene encodes CDR1 MGHRA and CDR2 YSYEKL. The CDR3 runs 16 residues. With 0 bases removed from V and 0 bases from J, the gap between germline ends came to 12 bases. The CDR3 sequence: CASSQDYRQVSYEQYF. CDR3 nucleotide sequence: TGCGCCAGCAGCCAAGATTACAGGCAGGTCTCCTACGAGCAGTACTTC.

This clonotype has a handful of counts. One end of the junction does not line up with germline, which may come from a read error. This chain joins TRBV10-1 and TRBJ2-3; D possibly matches TRBD1 or TRBD2 (5 bases each). The CDR3 runs 14 residues. CDR1 is WNHNN and CDR2 is SYGVQD in the germline V gene (reference sequence). CDR3 amino acids: CAGSGSTVGDTQYF. DNA of the CDR3: TGCGCGGGCAGTGGGTCGACTGTGGGGGATACGCAGTACTTT.

The V gene is TRBV6-1, the J gene TRBJ2-4, with TRBD1 identical over 7 bases. Germline CDR1 and CDR2: MNHNS and SASEGT. This CDR3 has 16 amino acids. V was clipped by 4 bases and J by 13 bases; unmatched bases: 19. DNA for the CDR3: TGTGCCAGCAGTGCTAGGGGGCAGCGAGCCAAAAATACGCAGTACTTC. This encodes CASSARGQRAKNTQYF.

As concerns this clonotype: A read error is likely, as this CDR3 ends without the conserved phenylalanine or tryptophan. The chain combines TRBV27 with TRBJ2-4; possibly TRBD2 for D (7 bases). The CDR3 runs to 16 residues. The germline CDR1 and CDR2 sequences are MNHEY and SMNVEV (reference sequence). Trimming pared 6 bases from V and 0 bases from J, leaving 15 bases between. In DNA, the CDR3 is TGTGCCAGCAGCCTGAGGGGGGGGATAGCCAAAAACATTCAGTACCCC. As protein: CASSLRGGIAKNIQYP.

By its share, this clonotype is medium-sized. This sequence joins TRBV4-1 and TRBJ1-2, with 10 bases fitting TRBD1. V was pared by 3 bases and J by 4 bases, with 11 bases of the junction left unmatched. CDR3 length: 17 residues. CDR1 and CDR2 (germline): MGHRA, YSYEKL. The CDR3 here is CASSQGQGTPLGYGYTF. The CDR3 DNA reads as TGCGCCAGCAGCCAGGGACAGGGGACGCCGTTAGGCTATGGCTACACCTTC.

The rearrangement uses TRBV10-1 and TRBJ2-1; D perhaps matches TRBD1 (5 bases). Germline V gene lookup returns CDR1 WNHNN and CDR2 SYGVQD (reference sequence). Trimming took off 3 bases at V and 4 bases at J, with 16 bases between the two ends. This CDR3 has 16 residues. The CDR3 nucleotides read TGCGCCAGCAGTGATATTTGGACAACCGATTACAATGAGCAGTTCTTC. Translation gives CASSDIWTTDYNEQFF.

As regards this clonotype: An end of the junction differs from the germline gene, which may be a read error. The V and J genes are TRBV6-2 or TRBV6-3 and TRBJ1-1; D ambiguous. Looked up from germline, CDR1 is MNHEY and CDR2 is SVGEGT. The CDR3 sequence is 12 residues long. The CDR3 nucleotides are TGTGCCAGCAGTTACTCCGGGCGCCCCACGGGGTTT. Its protein product is CASSYSGRPTGF.

This clonotype was seen repeatedly, ten times or more. This chain connects TRBV12-3 or TRBV12-4 to TRBJ1-1, with D uncertain. There are 9 residues in the CDR3. Trimming pared 3 bases from V and 10 bases from J, leaving 3 bases between. This CDR3 reads CASSFVAFF. For the CDR3, the DNA is TGTGCCAGCAGTTTTGTAGCTTTCTTT.

A remark on this clonotype: The junction differs from germline at one of its ends, possibly a read error. This sequence joins TRBV10-3 and TRBJ2-3; D assignment may be TRBD1 or TRBD2 (5 bases each). This CDR3 is built from 13 residues. Germline CDR1 and CDR2: ENHRY and SYGVKD. CDR3 nucleotide sequence: TGTGCCACGGGGCCGTGCGCCAAAAATACGCAGTATTTC. It specifies CATGPCAKNTQYF.

In DNA form, the CDR3 reads TGCGCCAGCAGTGACGCAGGGGGCAATGAGCAGTTCTTC. It specifies CASSDAGGNEQFF. The V call is TRBV10-1, the J call TRBJ2-1; TRBD1 agrees at 7 bases. V was pared by 3 bases and J by 6 bases, with 2 bases of the junction left unmatched. The CDR3 loop spans 13 amino acids. Germline values: CDR1 WNHNN, CDR2 SYGVQD (reference sequence).

The rearrangement joins TRBV20-1 to TRBJ2-3; tentatively, D is TRBD1 (6 bases). The CDR3 runs 14 residues. Germline V gene lookup returns CDR1 DFQATT and CDR2 SNEGSKA (reference sequence). Between the trimmed V and J ends, which lost 3 bases and 12 bases, there was a span of 22 bases. CDR3 nucleotides: TGCAGTGCTAGCGACAGTTCGCGGACAGATATTCAGTATTTT. It translates to CSASDSSRTDIQYF.

The rearrangement links TRBV25-1 to TRBJ2-5; 8 bases are shared with TRBD2. The length of the CDR3 is 14 residues. The germline gives CDR1 MGHDK, CDR2 SYGVNS. In nucleotides, the CDR3 is TGTGCGGGGAGCGGGGGCGGAGGAAAAGAGACCCAGTACTTC. Amino acid sequence: CAGSGGGGKETQYF. The full variable domain, its missing parts supplied by reference TRBV25-1 and TRBJ2-5, is EADIYQTPRYLVIGTGKKITLECSQTMGHDKMYWYQQDPGMELHLIHYSYGVNSTEKGDLSSESTVSRIRTEHFPLTLESARPSHTSQYLCAGSGGGGKETQYFGPGTRLLVL.

The chain joins TRBV27 to TRBJ1-1; tentative D call: TRBD1 (5 bases). Per the germline V gene, CDR1 is MNHEY and CDR2 is SMNVEV (reference sequence). The V end was cut by 5 bases, the J end by 0 bases, with 13 bases between. This CDR3 spans 15 amino acids. For the CDR3, the DNA is TGTGCCAGCAGTCTGATGGACACCATGAACACTGAAGCTTTCTTT. Protein product: CASSLMDTMNTEAFF.

The chain uses TRBV6-1 and TRBJ2-5; D tentatively reads TRBD1 or TRBD2 (5 bases each). CDR1 MNHNS and CDR2 SASEGT come from the germline V gene. This CDR3 spans 15 amino acids. Trimming took 9 bases from V and 2 from J, leaving 19 bases between them. The CDR3 here is CARGPRGRGQETQYF. DNA for the CDR3: TGTGCCAGGGGTCCGAGGGGCCGTGGACAAGAGACCCAGTACTTC.

Concerning this clonotype itself: One junction end disagrees with the germline gene, perhaps due to a read error. CDR3 nucleotide sequence: TGCGCGGGGATGCGAGGCAATAACGTGCAGTACTTC. Translated: CAGMRGNNVQYF. The rearrangement joins TRBV10-3 to TRBJ2-4; D might be TRBD2 (6 bases). CDR3 length equals 12 residues. Germline CDR1 ENHRY, CDR2 SYGVKD.

Note on this clonotype: One end of the junction varies from germline; a read error may be responsible. This chain connects TRBV6-1 to TRBJ2-3; TRBD2 agrees at 8 bases. Germline V CDR1 and CDR2: MNHNS, SASEGT. This CDR3 spans 16 amino acids. CDR3 sequence: CASRGSGDRAKDTQYF. The CDR3 DNA is TGTGCCAGCAGGGGTAGCGGGGACCGAGCCAAAGATACGCAGTACTTT.

The CDR3 nucleotides are TGCGCCAGCAGCCTCAACAAATGGGAGACCCAGTACTTC. It translates to CASSLNKWETQYF. V and J are TRBV4-1 and TRBJ2-5; D unclear. The CDR3 sequence is 13 residues long. Trimming cost V 4 bases and J 5 bases, with 11 bases left between them. Germline V gene lookup returns CDR1 MGHRA and CDR2 YSYEKL.

As to this clonotype: The junction shows a germline mismatch at one end, possibly a read error. The chain employs TRBV6-1 and TRBJ2-3; D might be TRBD1 (5 bases). Germline assignment: CDR1 MNHNS and CDR2 SASEGT. The CDR3 has 14 amino acids. The CDR3 region is CASRRRQTTDIQYF. CDR3 DNA sequence: TGTGCCAGCAGGCGGCGACAGACCACAGACATTCAGTATTTC.

Comment on this clonotype: Because the CDR3 is missing its conserved closing phenylalanine or tryptophan, this is likely a read error. No DNA is shown, since the ends of the CDR3 on it are uncertain; the CDR3 is the one TCRdb lists. J is TRBJ2-1 and V is TRBV6-4; the listed D gene, TRBD1, was not tested against the DNA. Germline lookup yields CDR1 MRHNA and CDR2 SNTAGT. Ends included, the CDR3 has 9 residues. The CDR3 region is CASSVSRVP.

This clonotype was counted between two and nine times. This chain uses TRBV3-1 with TRBJ2-2; D might be TRBD2 (5 bases). Germline V gene lookup returns CDR1 LGHDT and CDR2 YNNKEL (reference sequence). This CDR3 has 14 amino acids. Deletions cut 1 base from V and 6 bases from J, with 9 bases between. CDR3 nucleotides: TGTGCCAGCAGCCAAGGGTCCGGGGCCGGGGAGCTGTTTTTT. Protein sequence: CASSQGSGAGELFF.

The V and J genes are TRBV29-1 and TRBJ2-1; the D gene is possibly TRBD1 (5 bases). Germline assignment: CDR1 SQVTM and CDR2 ANQGSEA. V was cut by 4 bases and J by 3 bases, with 7 bases left in between. This CDR3 comprises 12 residues. CDR3 DNA: TGCAGCGTTGCAGGGTACTACAATGAGCAGTTCTTC. It specifies CSVAGYYNEQFF.

Here the CDR3 DNA reads TGTGCCAGCAGCGCCCTGGGCCGGTGGGGCACAAATATTCAGTACTTC. Encoded protein: CASSALGRWGTNIQYF. The rearrangement joins TRBV6-1 to TRBJ2-4; weak D call: TRBD1 (5 bases). The CDR3 runs to 16 residues. V was clipped by 6 bases and J by 10 bases, with 25 bases between them. CDR1 is MNHNS and CDR2 is SASEGT in the germline V gene.

This clonotype was counted between two and nine times. This chain uses TRBV6-5 with TRBJ1-6; D unclear. The V end lost 1 base, the J end lost 13 bases, and 14 bases lay between the germline ends. This CDR3 comprises 14 residues. In germline, CDR1 is MNHEY, CDR2 SVGAGI. CDR3 DNA sequence: TGTGCCAGCAGTTACTACTTCCAGTCGTTTCCCCTCCACTTT. Its translation: CASSYYFQSFPLHF.